This TCR beta chain stems from a study of sequential checkpoint blockade in melanoma. The length of the CDR3 is 14 residues. Trimming cost V 8 bases and J 2 bases, with 15 bases left between them. Per germline, CDR1 MNHEY and CDR2 SVGAGI. Only in-frame clones appear in the TCRdb table, and some are missing; sequencing was by immunoSEQ multiplex PCR. Of under 5,500 clones in the sample, over 70% were seen once. Noted treatment: randomized to nivolumab then ipilimumab (arm A) or the reverse (arm B). Here the sequenced sample was CD8+ T cells sorted from blood (inferred from file names), taken from a patient given nivolumab and ipilimumab in sequence. The chain is built from TRBV6-5 and TRBJ1-2; maybe TRBD1 (6 bases). The TCR comes from a human patient with melanoma. Some clones in this sample may be carry-over from other donors' samples. CDR3 nucleotides: TGTGCCAGCTCCCTTTTTCAGGGGAACTATGGCTACACCTTC. Translated, it gives CASSLFQGNYGYTF.